Each of the 31 T cell receptor beta chains below was sequenced from the same sample in a study of cytomegalovirus exposure and HLA in healthy donors. Use of 60 Vbeta and 13 Jbeta primers characterized the PCR. The method was immunoSEQ multiplex PCR; TCRdb's version includes in-frame clones alone and lacks a portion of them. The sample has roughly 140,000 clones. The material sequenced was PBMCs. The receptors were sampled from a male donor in good health and CMV-seronegative.

This sequence joins TRBV27 and TRBJ1-1; D gene unclear. V gave up 3 bases and J gave up 3 bases, with 11 bases separating them. The CDR3 loop spans 14 amino acids. Germline V CDR1 and CDR2: MNHEY, SMNVEV (reference sequence). The CDR3 loop reads CASSFTVTDTEAFF. CDR3 nucleotide sequence: TGTGCCAGCAGTTTCACGGTTACGGACACTGAAGCTTTCTTT.

CDR3 DNA sequence: TGCAGCGTTGGACAGAACACAGATACGCAGTATTTT. This encodes CSVGQNTDTQYF. V and J are TRBV29-1 and TRBJ2-3; TRBD1 is a possible D gene (5 bases). This CDR3 has 12 residues. V shed 4 bases and J shed 2 bases, with 7 bases lying between them. Germline V CDR1 and CDR2: SQVTM, ANQGSEA.

The chain combines TRBV2 with TRBJ1-2; 9 positions agree with TRBD1. Trimming took 5 bases from V and 4 from J; bases not matched to a gene: 14. Germline V gene lookup returns CDR1 SNHLY and CDR2 FYNNEI. The CDR3 totals 17 residues. DNA of the CDR3: TGTGCCAGCAGTTTTCCGGGACAGGGAGGATTAGGCTATGGCTACACCTTC. Residues: CASSFPGQGGLGYGYTF. Full variable domain (remainder filled in from reference TRBV2 and TRBJ1-2): EPEVTQTPSHQVTQMGQEVILRCVPISNHLYFYWYRQILGQKVEFLVSFYNNEISEKSEIFDDQFSVERPDGSNFTLKIRSTKLEDSAMYFCASSFPGQGGLGYGYTFGSGTRLTVV.

The V call is TRBV19, the J call TRBJ1-5; TRBD1 agrees at 7 bases. CDR3 length: 14 amino acids. The trim removed 3 bases at V and 4 bases at J, leaving 3 bases unmatched. The germline V gene encodes CDR1 LNHDA and CDR2 SQIVND (reference sequence). CDR3 region: CASSITGDNQPQHF. The DNA for the CDR3 is TGTGCCAGTAGTATCACAGGGGATAATCAGCCCCAGCATTTT.

The V gene is TRBV6-5, the J gene TRBJ1-2, with D perhaps TRBD1 (6 bases). Trimming cost V 5 bases and J 3 bases, with 16 bases left between them. This CDR3 is built from 15 residues. CDR1 is MNHEY, CDR2 SVGAGI, per germline. In DNA, the CDR3 is TGTGCCAGCAGTATAAGGCAGGGGATTGACTATGGCTACACCTTC. As protein: CASSIRQGIDYGYTF.

This chain joins TRBV5-1 and TRBJ2-1; perhaps TRBD1 as D (6 bases). The CDR3 runs to 18 residues. Germline-derived CDR1 and CDR2 are SGHRS and YFSETQ. V dropped 4 bases and J dropped 1 base, with 21 bases sitting between them. The CDR3 protein is CASSLLGGRVGSYNEQFF. CDR3 coding DNA: TGCGCCAGCAGCCTCCTAGGGGGAAGGGTAGGTTCCTACAATGAGCAGTTCTTC.

V and J are TRBV6-6 and TRBJ2-2, with D unclear. The CDR3 has 11 residues. Trimming shortened V by 2 bases and J by 9 bases, and 4 bases separated the two germline ends. Germline V lookup: CDR1 MNHNY, CDR2 SVGAGI (reference sequence). CDR3 protein: CASSYPRELFF. The CDR3 DNA sequence: TGTGCCAGCAGTTACCCCAGGGAGCTGTTTTTT.

The V and J genes are TRBV15 and TRBJ1-4; 8 nucleotides agree with TRBD1. V shed 4 bases, J shed 2 bases, and the junction held 15 bases outside the gene matches. Germline V gene data show CDR1 as LNHNV and CDR2 as YYDKDF (reference sequence). The length of the CDR3 is 19 residues. As DNA, the CDR3 is TGTGCCACCAGCACTGGCCGATCCGGGACAGGCCTGACTAATGAAAAACTGTTTTTT. This sequence encodes CATSTGRSGTGLTNEKLFF. Using reference TRBV15 and TRBJ1-4 for the parts outside the CDR3, the full variable domain is DAMVIQNPRYQVTQFGKPVTLSCSQTLNHNVMYWYQQKSSQAPKLLFHYYDKDFNNEADTPDNFQSRRPNTSFCFLDIRSPGLGDTAMYLCATSTGRSGTGLTNEKLFFGSGTQLSVL.

The chain couples TRBV7-9 to TRBJ2-2, with D possibly being TRBD2 (6 bases). Trimming pared 5 bases from V and 1 base from J, leaving 14 bases between. The CDR3 spans 16 residues. Per germline, CDR1 SEHNR and CDR2 FQNEAQ (reference sequence). In DNA form, the CDR3 reads TGTGCCAGCAGCAAAGGGGACTTACGGAACACCGGGGAGCTGTTTTTT. As protein: CASSKGDLRNTGELFF.

The rearrangement links TRBV9 to TRBJ2-1; TRBD1 aligns across 9 bases. This CDR3 contains 17 residues. Germline values: CDR1 SGDLS, CDR2 YYNGEE. J lost 6 bases, V lost 4 bases, and 14 bases had no gene match. The CDR3 region is CASSTNRGRSSFNEQFF. In DNA form, the CDR3 reads TGTGCCAGCAGCACCAACAGGGGGCGGTCTTCATTCAATGAGCAGTTCTTC.

This sequence joins TRBV5-8 and TRBJ2-1, with 11 bases aligning to TRBD2. The trim removed 3 bases at V and 15 bases at J, leaving 14 bases unmatched. Germline assignment: CDR1 SGHTS and CDR2 YDEGEE. The CDR3 totals 15 residues. The CDR3 DNA follows: TGTGCCAGCAGCTCCCCGGGACTAGCGGATCTCCGGTCGTTCTTC. Its translation is CASSSPGLADLRSFF.

The chain links TRBV30 to TRBJ1-2; D is undetermined. The CDR3 consists of 14 residues. In germline, CDR1 is GTSNPN, CDR2 SVGIG (reference sequence). V was clipped by 0 bases and J by 6 bases, with 14 bases between them. The CDR3 coding sequence is TGTGCCTGGAGTGTTGCGGGTCGTCGCCATGGCTACACCTTC. Translated, it gives CAWSVAGRRHGYTF.

The chain has TRBV29-1 and TRBJ2-1, with 11 bases lining up with TRBD2. CDR1 and CDR2 (germline): SQVTM, ANQGSEA. The V segment lost 4 bases and the J segment 10 bases; nucleotides outside the gene matches: 9. The CDR3 runs 14 residues. The CDR3 DNA sequence: TGCAGCGTTGTATCACTAGCGGGAGTCGGAGAGCAGTTCTTC. Translating it yields CSVVSLAGVGEQFF.

The V and J genes are TRBV15 and TRBJ1-5; the D is unclear. The CDR3 has 16 residues. V was trimmed by 0 bases and J by 3 bases, leaving 12 bases between them. Germline V CDR1 and CDR2: LNHNV, YYDKDF (reference sequence). The CDR3 loop is CATSRDRGQFNQPQHF. CDR3 nucleotide sequence: TGTGCCACCAGCAGAGATCGCGGGCAGTTCAATCAGCCCCAGCATTTT.

This chain joins TRBV9 and TRBJ2-1, with TRBD2 identical over 9 bases. Germline V CDR1 and CDR2: SGDLS, YYNGEE. This CDR3 is 17 amino acids long. V trimming: 0 bases; J trimming: 7 bases; junction bases outside the gene matches: 11. In nucleotides, the CDR3 is TGTGCCAGCAGCGTAGTCTCGGTAGCGGGAGTATCAAATGAGCAGTTCTTC. Amino acid sequence: CASSVVSVAGVSNEQFF.

This sequence joins TRBV7-9 and TRBJ1-3, with D possibly matching TRBD1 (6 bases). V was clipped by 4 bases and J by 2 bases, with 12 bases between them. CDR3 length: 15 amino acids. Germline-derived CDR1 and CDR2 are SEHNR and FQNEAQ (reference sequence). CDR3 DNA sequence: TGTGCCAGCAGCTCGCCGAAGGGGGCTGGAAACACCATATATTTT. The encoded protein is CASSSPKGAGNTIYF.

The chain employs TRBV7-9 and TRBJ2-7, with TRBD1 identical over 7 bases. The CDR3 totals 16 residues. Germline CDR1 is SEHNR and CDR2 is FQNEAQ (reference sequence). Trimming removed 4 bases from V and 0 bases from J; junction bases left unmatched: 9. The CDR3 region is CASSSNRGKFSYEQYF. Here the CDR3 DNA reads TGTGCCAGCAGCTCGAACAGGGGAAAATTCTCCTACGAGCAGTACTTC.

The chain employs TRBV10-3 and TRBJ2-3; a possible D gene is TRBD1 (5 bases). V was cut by 1 base and J by 0 bases, with 17 bases left in between. Per the germline V gene, CDR1 is ENHRY and CDR2 is SYGVKD. The CDR3 length is 18 residues. The CDR3 region is CAISEYPPLGVSTDTQYF. The CDR3 nucleotides are TGTGCCATCAGTGAGTACCCCCCATTAGGGGTTAGCACAGATACGCAGTATTTT.

CDR3 region: CASRPGTYNSPLHF. The CDR3 DNA sequence: TGTGCCAGTAGACCCGGGACCTATAATTCACCCCTCCACTTT. The genes are TRBV19 and TRBJ1-6; D remains ambiguous. CDR1 LNHDA and CDR2 SQIVND come from the germline V gene (reference sequence). V was cut by 6 bases and J by 2 bases, with 8 bases left in between. This CDR3 region has 14 residues.

The V and J genes are TRBV11-3 and TRBJ1-5; no clear D. Trimming removed 1 base from V and 2 bases from J, with 15 bases in between. This CDR3 comprises 17 residues. In germline, CDR1 is SGHNT, CDR2 YENEEA. DNA for the CDR3: TGTGCCAGCAGCTTAGTCGGAGGGCGGAGGGGCAATCAGCCCCAGCATTTT. Its translation: CASSLVGGRRGNQPQHF.

The rearrangement links TRBV30 to TRBJ1-1; tentative D call: TRBD1 (6 bases). Per the germline V gene, CDR1 is GTSNPN and CDR2 is SVGIG (reference sequence). Trimming removed 0 bases at V and 5 bases at J, with 13 bases between. The CDR3 spans 14 residues. CDR3 amino acids: CAWSVWGGDTEAFF. CDR3 nucleotide sequence: TGTGCCTGGAGTGTATGGGGGGGCGATACTGAAGCTTTCTTT.

This rearrangement joins TRBV5-1 to TRBJ2-1; D might be TRBD2 (6 bases). Germline-derived CDR1 and CDR2 are SGHRS and YFSETQ. The CDR3 is 15 residues long. Trimming left V 0 bases short and J 4 bases short, with 11 bases between. The DNA for the CDR3 is TGCGCCAGCAGCTTGGCCGCTAGCGCGTACAATGAGCAGTTCTTC. This codes for CASSLAASAYNEQFF.

The DNA for the CDR3 is TGCGCCAGCAGCTTGGTCGGGGGGGCAAAGGATACGCAGTATTTT. It codes for CASSLVGGAKDTQYF. The gene calls are TRBV5-1 and TRBJ2-3, with 8 nucleotides matching TRBD2. Germline assignment: CDR1 SGHRS and CDR2 YFSETQ. V trimming: 0 bases; J trimming: 6 bases; junction bases outside the gene matches: 6. CDR3 length equals 15 residues.

The rearrangement joins TRBV6-5 to TRBJ2-7; D is possibly TRBD1 (5 bases). Trimming shortened V by 8 bases and J by 3 bases, and 11 bases separated the two germline ends. The CDR3 has 12 residues. Germline V gene sequence: CDR1 MNHEY, CDR2 SVGAGI. The CDR3 DNA follows: TGTGCCAGCGGAGACAGATACTACGAGCAGTACTTC. Its translation is CASGDRYYEQYF.

The chain employs TRBV29-1 and TRBJ1-3; no clear D gene. The J call may not be correct, given that the DNA end is closer to TRBJ2-2. This CDR3 comprises 12 residues. Per the germline V gene, CDR1 is SQVTM and CDR2 is ANQGSEA. CDR3: CSVDGPAGELFF. In DNA form, the CDR3 reads TGCAGCGTGGACGGCCCGGCCGGGGAGCTGTTTTTT.

The chain employs TRBV9 and TRBJ1-2; D might be TRBD1 (6 bases). The CDR3 is 15 amino acids. Trimming shortened V by 6 bases and J by 8 bases, and 23 bases separated the two germline ends. CDR1 and CDR2 (germline): SGDLS, YYNGEE. CDR3 sequence: CASTTFAGGPGGYTF. DNA for the CDR3: TGTGCCAGCACCACCTTTGCGGGGGGCCCGGGCGGCTACACCTTC. Full variable domain (remainder filled in from reference TRBV9 and TRBJ1-2): DSGVTQTPKHLITATGQRVTLRCSPRSGDLSVYWYQQSLDQGLQFLIQYYNGEERAKGNILERFSAQQFPDLHSELNLSSLELGDSALYFCASTTFAGGPGGYTFGSGTRLTVV.

The rearrangement uses TRBV9 and TRBJ2-5; 9 bases fit TRBD2. Germline V gives CDR1 SGDLS, CDR2 YYNGEE. This CDR3 has 15 amino acids. V was pared by 2 bases and J by 5 bases, with 7 bases of the junction left unmatched. CDR3 loop: CASSVGGGAGETQYF. CDR3 coding DNA: TGTGCCAGCAGCGTCGGCGGGGGGGCCGGGGAGACCCAGTACTTC. The full variable domain, rest sourced from reference TRBV9 and TRBJ2-5, is DSGVTQTPKHLITATGQRVTLRCSPRSGDLSVYWYQQSLDQGLQFLIQYYNGEERAKGNILERFSAQQFPDLHSELNLSSLELGDSALYFCASSVGGGAGETQYFGPGTRLLVL.

This chain joins TRBV13 and TRBJ1-2, with TRBD1 matching over 7 bases. CDR3 length: 13 amino acids. Germline V CDR1 and CDR2: PRHDT, FYEKMQ (reference sequence). V lost 6 bases, J lost 2 bases, and 3 bases stayed unmatched. CDR3 region: CASRPTGNYGYTF. CDR3 DNA: TGTGCCAGCAGGCCGACAGGGAACTATGGCTACACCTTC.

On this clone: Other DNA sequences in the same sample also yield this CDR3. The gene calls are TRBV30 and TRBJ1-1, with no clear D. Between the trimmed V and J ends, which lost 0 bases and 3 bases, there was a span of 5 bases. Germline-derived CDR1 and CDR2 are GTSNPN and SVGIG (reference sequence). This CDR3 has 12 amino acids. The DNA for the CDR3 is TGTGCCTGGAGTGTCCGGGACACTGAAGCTTTCTTT. The encoded protein is CAWSVRDTEAFF.

The genes are TRBV28 and TRBJ1-1, with D possibly matching TRBD1 (6 bases). The CDR3 is 16 residues long. The V end was cut by 2 bases, the J end by 11 bases, with 24 bases between. Germline V gene sequence: CDR1 MDHEN, CDR2 SYDVKM. CDR3 bases: TGTGCCAGCAGTTTACCCCCGGGACAAAGACACGCCCGTGCTTTCTTT. Its translation: CASSLPPGQRHARAFF.

This chain links TRBV10-3 with TRBJ1-2; TRBD1 matches at 7 bases. Germline V gene lookup returns CDR1 ENHRY and CDR2 SYGVKD. The V segment lost 10 bases and the J segment 3 bases; nucleotides outside the gene matches: 11. The CDR3 loop spans 14 amino acids. The CDR3: CATEASGGHYGYTF. CDR3 in DNA: TGTGCCACTGAAGCGTCAGGGGGACACTATGGCTACACCTTC.